The text below deals with one TCR beta chain. As yet, its antigen is unknown. This sample was taken from a study of cytomegalovirus exposure and HLA in healthy donors. Whole-study results and caveats: TCR beta chain V- and J-gene trimming was linked, in a later analysis, to a missense variant in DCLRE1C. Apparent HLA restriction characterized most CMV-associated TCR beta chains in a later analysis.

PCR used 60 Vbeta primers and 13 Jbeta primers. Using immunoSEQ multiplex PCR, the repertoire was profiled, and TCRdb retains in-frame clones only, with some absent. The sample includes about 130,000 clones. Germline trimming cut 1 base from V and 6 bases from J; bases unmatched to any gene: 13. The length of the CDR3 is 17 residues. The germline V gene has CDR1 SGHTA and CDR2 FQGNSA. The rearrangement links TRBV7-2 to TRBJ2-5, with 8 nucleotides matching TRBD2. Sequenced material: PBMCs. This clonotype was obtained from a woman aged 40 to 50 in good health and CMV-seropositive. CDR3 in DNA: TGTGCCAGCAGCTTAGTTTCGGGACTAGGAGGGGTTCAGACCCAGTACTTC. Protein sequence: CASSLVSGLGGVQTQYF.